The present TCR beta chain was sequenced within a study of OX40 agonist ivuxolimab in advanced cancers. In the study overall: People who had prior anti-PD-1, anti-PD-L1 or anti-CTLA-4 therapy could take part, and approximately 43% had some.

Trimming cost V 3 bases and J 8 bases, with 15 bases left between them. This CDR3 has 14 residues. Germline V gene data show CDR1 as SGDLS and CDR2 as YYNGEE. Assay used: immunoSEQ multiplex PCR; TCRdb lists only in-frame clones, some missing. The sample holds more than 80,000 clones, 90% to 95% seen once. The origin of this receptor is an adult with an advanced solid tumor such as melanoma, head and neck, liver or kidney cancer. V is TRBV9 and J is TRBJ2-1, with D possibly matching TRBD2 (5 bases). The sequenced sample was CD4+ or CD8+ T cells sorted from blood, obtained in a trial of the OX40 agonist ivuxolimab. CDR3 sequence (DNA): TGTGCCAGCAGCGCCAGCGGTTCGGGTTATGAGCAGTTCTTC. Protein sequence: CASSASGSGYEQFF.